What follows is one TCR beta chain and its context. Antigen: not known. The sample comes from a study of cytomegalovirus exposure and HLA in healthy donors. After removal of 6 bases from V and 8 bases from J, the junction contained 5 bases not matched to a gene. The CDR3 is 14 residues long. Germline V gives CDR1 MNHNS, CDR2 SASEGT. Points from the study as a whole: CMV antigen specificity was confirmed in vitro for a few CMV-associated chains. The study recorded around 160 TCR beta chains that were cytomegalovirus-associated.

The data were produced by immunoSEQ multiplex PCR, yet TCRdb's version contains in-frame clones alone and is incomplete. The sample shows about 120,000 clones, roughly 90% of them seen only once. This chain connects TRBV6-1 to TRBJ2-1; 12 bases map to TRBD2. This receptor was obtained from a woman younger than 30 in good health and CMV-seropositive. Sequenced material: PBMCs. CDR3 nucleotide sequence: TGTGCCAGCAGGGCTAGCGGGGGGGCTTATGAGCAGTTCTTC. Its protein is CASRASGGAYEQFF.